Sequencing of this T cell receptor (beta chain) was carried out in a study of technical replicates of blood from a few donors (dated by TCRdb to the late 2010s). The library relied on the immunoSEQ multiplex PCR assay. Held by TCRdb, this immuneACCESS table contains in-frame sequences only and omits some clones. Under half of the omission traces to an unresolved V gene where checked; the cause of the rest is unknown. The sample table contains nearly 80,000 clones; only one count was recorded for nearly 95% of them. The ten largest clones represent 0.3% to 0.45% of the sample. In the germline V gene, CDR1 corresponds to WSHSY and CDR2 to SAAADI. The V end gives up 8 bases and the J end 2 bases, leaving 10 bases in the junction not matched to a gene. Spanning cysteine to phenylalanine, the CDR3 consists of 15 amino acids. The entry retains the CDR3 DNA only, 45 bases that are in frame from base 1. Comments on this clone: Its antigen target is currently unknown. It has no much larger one-base neighbor in the sample; base qualities were not kept.

The clonotype originates from a human donor in good health. The chain joins TRBV10-2 to TRBJ2-3, with 7 bases in between that match TRBD2. Sequencing was carried out using T cells isolated from PBMCs. The sequenced DNA is TGCGCCAGCCTTGGGCCGGCGGGAGCCACAGATACGCAGTATTTT. Its protein reads: CASLGPAGATDTQYF.